The 26 T cell receptor beta chains below come from one sample, sequenced in a study of blood T cell repertoires in COVID-19. Libraries were prepared by immunoSEQ multiplex PCR; TCRdb keeps only in-frame clonotypes and omits some of them. The data contain hundreds of thousands of clones, roughly 86% of them singletons. The sequenced sample was peripheral blood. These receptors were collected from a man between 70 and 80 years old with acute or convalescent COVID-19.

This chain joins TRBV9 and TRBJ1-1; no clear D. The germline V gene has CDR1 SGDLS and CDR2 YYNGEE. The CDR3 length is 14 residues. V was shortened by 4 bases and J by 1 base, with 11 bases between the two germline ends. CDR3 residues: CASSPRHQNTEAFF. The CDR3 nucleotides are TGTGCCAGCAGCCCCCGACATCAGAACACTGAAGCTTTCTTT.

This clone was observed a handful of times. This rearrangement joins TRBV19 to TRBJ2-2, with 7 bases identical to TRBD1. Germline V gene sequence: CDR1 LNHDA, CDR2 SQIVND (reference sequence). The CDR3 has 14 residues. With 8 bases clipped from V and 3 bases from J, the junction kept 6 bases outside the gene matches. CDR3 bases: TGTGCCAGTCGGAGCGACAGGGACACCGGGGAGCTGTTTTTT. Protein: CASRSDRDTGELFF.

The CDR3 is CASSMRSIAGVYYEQYF. In DNA form, the CDR3 reads TGTGCCAGTAGTATGCGGTCAATCGCGGGGGTTTACTACGAGCAGTACTTC. The chain employs TRBV19 and TRBJ2-7, with 7 nucleotides matching TRBD2. This CDR3 region has 17 residues. Trimming removed 3 bases from V and 3 bases from J; junction bases left unmatched: 14. In germline, CDR1 is LNHDA, CDR2 SQIVND (reference sequence).

The count of this clone is one. This chain joins TRBV7-2 and TRBJ1-2; D gene uncertain. This CDR3 region has 12 residues. Germline loops: CDR1 SGHTA, CDR2 FQGNSA. Trimming took 5 bases from V and 5 from J, leaving 9 bases between them. The CDR3 loop is CASSRGGYGYTF. In DNA, the CDR3 is TGTGCCAGCAGCCGAGGTGGATATGGCTACACCTTC.

The chain combines TRBV29-1 with TRBJ1-2; 10 positions agree with TRBD1. With 0 bases clipped from V and 3 bases from J, the junction kept 4 bases outside the gene matches. CDR3 length equals 15 residues. The germline CDR1 and CDR2 sequences are SQVTM and ANQGSEA. The CDR3 here is CSVEEEGQGDYGYTF. CDR3 sequence (DNA): TGCAGCGTTGAAGAGGAAGGACAGGGGGACTATGGCTACACCTTC. Looking up the rest from reference TRBV29-1 and TRBJ1-2 gives the full variable domain: SAVISQKPSRDICQRGTSLTIQCQVDSQVTMMFWYRQQPGQSLTLIATANQGSEATYESGFVIDKFPISRPNLTFSTLTVSNMSPEDSSIYLCSVEEEGQGDYGYTFGSGTRLTVV.

The chain joins TRBV6-2 or TRBV6-3 to TRBJ2-5, with D uncertain. Trimming took 2 bases from V and 3 from J, leaving 4 bases between them. Germline CDR1 reads MNHEY; CDR2 reads SVGEGT. The CDR3 consists of 12 residues. Here the CDR3 reads CASSYREETQYF. The CDR3 DNA reads as TGTGCCAGCAGTTACCGGGAAGAGACCCAGTACTTC.

V and J are TRBV18 and TRBJ2-7; tentatively, D is TRBD1 (6 bases). V was shortened by 8 bases and J by 6 bases, with 14 bases between the two germline ends. The CDR3 sequence is 12 residues long. The V gene's germline CDR1 is KGHSH and CDR2 LQKENI. The CDR3 nucleotides read TGTGCCAGCCAACAGGGTTCGGCCGAGCAGTACTTC. It specifies CASQQGSAEQYF.

This sequence joins TRBV6-5 and TRBJ1-2, with D hard to call. V was cut by 0 bases and J by 4 bases, with 6 bases left in between. CDR3 length: 13 residues. The germline gives CDR1 MNHEY, CDR2 SVGAGI. CDR3: CASSYSRSYGYTF. DNA of the CDR3: TGTGCCAGCAGTTACTCTCGTTCCTATGGCTACACCTTC.

The CDR3 coding sequence is TGTGCCAGCCCCATGCCGGGGTCTGCCACTGAAGCTTTCTTT. Its protein product is CASPMPGSATEAFF. This chain uses TRBV6-5 with TRBJ1-1; the D is unclear. The CDR3 length is 14 residues. Germline CDR1 MNHEY, CDR2 SVGAGI. V dropped 8 bases and J dropped 4 bases, with 17 bases sitting between them.

The J gene is TRBJ2-7, the V gene TRBV30; tentatively, D is TRBD1 (6 bases). Germline CDR1 is GTSNPN and CDR2 is SVGIG (reference sequence). The CDR3 is 12 residues long. V lost 5 bases and J lost 2, with 10 bases in between. The chain's CDR3 is CAWGAGAYEQYF. The CDR3, as DNA: TGTGCCTGGGGGGCAGGGGCCTACGAGCAGTACTTC.

The chain recombines TRBV18 with TRBJ2-3; D may be TRBD1 (6 bases). The CDR3 length is 15 residues. The germline V gene has CDR1 KGHSH and CDR2 LQKENI. V was cut by 3 bases and J by 4 bases, with 14 bases left in between. CDR3: CASSPAQGYSDTQYF. The DNA of the CDR3 is TGTGCCAGCTCACCCGCACAGGGCTACTCAGATACGCAGTATTTT.

The rearrangement links TRBV18 to TRBJ2-3; a possible D gene is TRBD2 (6 bases). This CDR3 comprises 15 residues. Germline V lookup: CDR1 KGHSH, CDR2 LQKENI. V was trimmed by 3 bases and J by 5 bases, leaving 15 bases between them. The CDR3 spells CASSPPSGQQDTQYF. The DNA of the CDR3 is TGTGCCAGCTCACCTCCCAGCGGGCAACAAGATACGCAGTATTTT.

J is TRBJ2-1 and V is TRBV28, with 7 positions matching TRBD2. Germline values: CDR1 MDHEN, CDR2 SYDVKM. The CDR3 consists of 12 residues. The V segment lost 11 bases and the J segment 4 bases; nucleotides outside the gene matches: 5. The CDR3 region has the DNA TGTGCCGGGGGGGAGGCATACAATGAGCAGTTCTTC. Its translation: CAGGEAYNEQFF. Based on the CDR3 plus reference TRBV28 and TRBJ2-1, the full variable domain is DVKVTQSSRYLVKRTGEKVFLECVQDMDHENMFWYRQDPGLGLRLIYFSYDVKMKEKGDIPEGYSVSREKKERFSLILESASTNQTSMYLCAGGEAYNEQFFGPGTRLTVL.

The chain has TRBV10-2 and TRBJ2-7; the D is unclear. The CDR3 covers 16 residues. Germline CDR1 WSHSY, CDR2 SAAADI. Between the trimmed V and J ends, which lost 7 bases and 2 bases, there was a span of 21 bases. CDR3 coding DNA: TGCGCCAGCATCACGGAACCGCGACATCCAACCTACGAGCAGTACTTC. Protein: CASITEPRHPTYEQYF.

This chain links TRBV28 with TRBJ2-1; 11 bases fit TRBD2. The V segment lost 4 bases and the J segment 7 bases; nucleotides outside the gene matches: 3. The CDR3 runs to 14 residues. CDR1 MDHEN and CDR2 SYDVKM come from the germline V gene. The CDR3 spells CASSWGLAENEQFF. The DNA for the CDR3 is TGTGCCAGCAGTTGGGGACTAGCGGAGAATGAGCAGTTCTTC.

J is TRBJ1-6 and V is TRBV19; 11 nucleotides agree with TRBD1. Per the germline V gene, CDR1 is LNHDA and CDR2 is SQIVND (reference sequence). The trim removed 7 bases at V and 3 bases at J, leaving 8 bases unmatched. CDR3 length: 17 amino acids. The CDR3: CASTSWTGGVYNSPLHF. CDR3 in DNA: TGTGCCAGTACCTCCTGGACAGGGGGCGTCTATAATTCACCCCTCCACTTT.

The chain links TRBV6-2 or TRBV6-3 to TRBJ1-6, with D unclear. The germline V and J ends were trimmed by 3 bases and 10 bases, with 16 bases remaining between them. CDR1 and CDR2 (germline): MNHEY, SVGEGT. This CDR3 contains 15 residues. The CDR3 bases are TGTGCCAGCAGTTATCTTTGGACTCGTGGATCACCCCTCCACTTT. This sequence encodes CASSYLWTRGSPLHF.

The chain employs TRBV7-7 and TRBJ2-3; D is perhaps TRBD2 (6 bases). Trimming took 5 bases from V and 2 from J, leaving 11 bases between them. CDR3 length: 14 residues. Germline V gene sequence: CDR1 SSHAT, CDR2 FNYEAQ (reference sequence). The CDR3 DNA reads as TGTGCCAGCAGCCCCGAGCGGGTCACAGATACGCAGTATTTT. Translation: CASSPERVTDTQYF.

The chain has TRBV4-3 and TRBJ1-2, with no clear D. Germline values: CDR1 LGHNA, CDR2 YSLEER. The CDR3 is 15 amino acids. V was cut by 0 bases and J by 4 bases, with 12 bases left in between. The CDR3 is CASSQEVGGIYGYTF. CDR3 coding DNA: TGCGCCAGCAGCCAAGAGGTAGGCGGGATCTATGGCTACACCTTC.

In nucleotides, the CDR3 is TGTGCCAGCAGCCCGCGCGGGTTCTCCTACAATGAGCAGTTCTTC. Protein product: CASSPRGFSYNEQFF. The chain recombines TRBV11-3 with TRBJ2-1; perhaps TRBD2 as D (5 bases). This CDR3 is 15 amino acids long. Germline V CDR1 and CDR2: SGHNT, YENEEA. Trimming took 5 bases from V and 0 from J, leaving 11 bases between them.

This rearrangement joins TRBV7-9 to TRBJ2-3, with D unresolved. The CDR3 has 13 residues. The V and J ends lost 1 base and 6 bases respectively, with 8 bases between them. The germline CDR1 and CDR2 sequences are SEHNR and FQNEAQ (reference sequence). The CDR3, as DNA: TGTGCCAGCAGCTTAGTAATCGGTGATACGCAGTATTTT. Protein product: CASSLVIGDTQYF.

The genes are TRBV7-9 and TRBJ1-2; D uncertain. CDR3 length equals 14 residues. CDR1 is SEHNR, CDR2 FQNEAQ, per germline (reference sequence). V lost 1 base and J 7 bases, leaving 13 bases between the germline ends. The CDR3 sequence: CASSLDTVVSGYTF. In nucleotides, the CDR3 is TGTGCCAGCAGCTTAGACACCGTCGTATCTGGCTACACCTTC.

This clone was seen a few times. The chain uses TRBV6-6 and TRBJ2-2; D is unresolved. The length of the CDR3 is 14 residues. With 4 bases removed from V and 9 bases from J, the gap between germline ends came to 15 bases. The germline V gene encodes CDR1 MNHNY and CDR2 SVGAGI (reference sequence). For the CDR3, the DNA is TGTGCCAGCAGTTTATCACCGCGGTTCCGGGAGCTGTTTTTT. It encodes CASSLSPRFRELFF.

This sequence joins TRBV7-8 and TRBJ2-3, with D uncertain. CDR1 is SGHVS and CDR2 is FQNEAQ in the germline V gene. Trimming shortened V by 6 bases and J by 0 bases, and 4 bases separated the two germline ends. This CDR3 spans 12 amino acids. The CDR3: CASSTSTDTQYF. In nucleotides, the CDR3 is TGTGCCAGCAGTACTAGCACAGATACGCAGTATTTT.

The V and J genes are TRBV13 and TRBJ1-6; TRBD1 might be the D (5 bases). Trimming removed 4 bases at V and 4 bases at J, with 11 bases between. The CDR3 has 15 amino acids. Germline CDR1 is PRHDT and CDR2 is FYEKMQ (reference sequence). DNA for the CDR3: TGTGCCAGCAGCTCACGACAGTTGTATAATTCACCCCTCCACTTT. This codes for CASSSRQLYNSPLHF.

In this sample, this clone turned up once. The CDR3 loop reads CASSVAIGAASGNTIYF. CDR3 in DNA: TGTGCCAGCAGCGTAGCTATAGGGGCAGCCTCTGGAAACACCATATATTTT. The V call is TRBV9, the J call TRBJ1-3; possibly TRBD1 for D (5 bases). Trimming stripped 0 bases from V and 0 bases from J, with 13 bases between. Per germline, CDR1 SGDLS and CDR2 YYNGEE. This CDR3 comprises 17 residues.